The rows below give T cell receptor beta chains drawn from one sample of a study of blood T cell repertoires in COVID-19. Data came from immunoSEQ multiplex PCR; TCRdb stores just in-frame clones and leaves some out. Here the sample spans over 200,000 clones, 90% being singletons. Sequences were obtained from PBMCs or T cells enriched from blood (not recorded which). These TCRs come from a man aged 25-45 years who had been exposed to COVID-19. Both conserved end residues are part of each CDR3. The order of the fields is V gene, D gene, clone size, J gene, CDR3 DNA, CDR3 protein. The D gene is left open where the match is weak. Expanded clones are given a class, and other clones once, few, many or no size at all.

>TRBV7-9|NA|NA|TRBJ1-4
TGTGCCAGCAGCAGGACAAGGAGTAATGAAAAACTGTTTTTT
CASSRTRSNEKLFF
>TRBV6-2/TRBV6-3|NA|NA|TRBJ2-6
TGTGCCAGCAGTTACTATTTAGGCGGAAGCTCTGGGGCCAACGTCCTGACTTTC
CASSYYLGGSSGANVLTF
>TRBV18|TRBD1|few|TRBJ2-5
TGTGCCAGCTCACGTAACAGGGGAACGGAGACCCAGTACTTC
CASSRNRGTETQYF
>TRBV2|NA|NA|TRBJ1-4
TGTGCCAGCAGTGGTCCAGGGGAATCAACTAATGAAAAACTGTTTTTT
CASSGPGESTNEKLFF
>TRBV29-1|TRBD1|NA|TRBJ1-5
TGCAGCACCGACAGGGGGCGATCGGGTCAGCCCCAGCATTTT
CSTDRGRSGQPQHF
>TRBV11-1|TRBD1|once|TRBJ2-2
TGTGCCAGCGAAAGACAGGGGGCGCTGGGCGGGGAGCTGTTTTTT
CASERQGALGGELFF
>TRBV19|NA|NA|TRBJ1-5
TGTGCCAGTAGTCCTGATTTAGCACAGCCCCAGCATTTT
CASSPDLAQPQHF
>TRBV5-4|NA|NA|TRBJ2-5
TGTGCCAGCACCCCCCGGGGGGCGATCCAAGAGACCCAGTACTTC
CASTPRGAIQETQYF
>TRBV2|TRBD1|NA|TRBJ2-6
TGTGCCAGCAGTCGGGGACAGGGTGCTGGGGCCAACGTCCTGACTTTC
CASSRGQGAGANVLTF
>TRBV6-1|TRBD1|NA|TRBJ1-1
TGTGCCAGCAGTGAATTCCAGGGGGCAGAGGAAGCTTTCTTT
CASSEFQGAEEAFF
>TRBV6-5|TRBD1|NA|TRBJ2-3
TGTGCCAGCGGGGACAGGGGCCGAGGGGATACGCAGTATTTT
CASGDRGRGDTQYF
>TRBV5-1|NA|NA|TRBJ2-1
TGCGCCAGCCAAGGGGCGTCCTACAATGAGCAGTTCTTC
CASQGASYNEQFF
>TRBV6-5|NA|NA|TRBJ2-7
TGTGCCAGCAAGTGGTCTCGGGCCGGGGACGAGCAGTACTTC
CASKWSRAGDEQYF
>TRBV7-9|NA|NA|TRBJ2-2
TGTGCCAGCAGCCCCGAGGCCGGGGAGCTGTTTTTT
CASSPEAGELFF
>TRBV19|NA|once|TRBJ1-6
TGTGCCAGTAGTTCCAGGGTTCGGGCACCCCTCCACTTT
CASSSRVRAPLHF
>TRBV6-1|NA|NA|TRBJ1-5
TGTGCCAGCAGTGAAGGGGAGGGATCTTGGCCCCAGCATTTT
CASSEGEGSWPQHF
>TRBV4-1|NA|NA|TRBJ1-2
TGCGCCAGCAGCCAAGGTTCGGGTACCTATGGCTACACCTTC
CASSQGSGTYGYTF
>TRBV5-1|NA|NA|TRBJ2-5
TGCGCCAGCAGCTTTGCCGGGGAGACCCAGTACTTC
CASSFAGETQYF
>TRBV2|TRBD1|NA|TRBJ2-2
TGTGCCAGCAGCGAGGACAGGAGCACCGGGGAGCTGTTTTTT
CASSEDRSTGELFF
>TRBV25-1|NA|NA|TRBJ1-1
TGTGCCAGCAGTACGACTGGGAACACTGAAGCTTTCTTT
CASSTTGNTEAFF
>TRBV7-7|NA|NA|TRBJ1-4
TGTGCCAGCAGCTTACAGGGCCGGGATGAAAAACTGTTTTTT
CASSLQGRDEKLFF
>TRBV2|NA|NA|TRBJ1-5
TGTGCCAGCGCCGAGGGGACTATGACAGCCCAGCATTTT
CASAEGTMTAQHF
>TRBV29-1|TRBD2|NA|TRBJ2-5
TGCAGCGCAGGACTAGGCGATCTTCAAGAGACCCAGTACTTC
CSAGLGDLQETQYF
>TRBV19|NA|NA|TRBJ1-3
TGTGCCAGTAGTCCGAGGATTCAGGGAAACACCATATATTTT
CASSPRIQGNTIYF
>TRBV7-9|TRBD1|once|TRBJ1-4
TGTGCCAGCAGCTTACAGGGGGCTGATAATGAAAAACTGTTTTTT
CASSLQGADNEKLFF
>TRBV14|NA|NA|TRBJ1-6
TGTGCCAGCAGCCTTGTGGGGAGGGGACATAATTCACCCCTCCACTTT
CASSLVGRGHNSPLHF
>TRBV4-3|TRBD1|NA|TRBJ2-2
TGCGCCAGCAGCCATGGAGACAGGGATGCCGGGGAGCTGTTTTTT
CASSHGDRDAGELFF
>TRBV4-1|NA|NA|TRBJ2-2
TGCGCCAGCAGTATTAGCCCCGGGACCGGGGAGCTGTTTTTT
CASSISPGTGELFF
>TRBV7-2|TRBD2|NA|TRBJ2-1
TGTGCCAGCAGCACCCTAGCGGGGGGCGGGGATGAGCAGTTCTTC
CASSTLAGGGDEQFF